One sample yielded the 23 T cell receptor beta chains listed below, sequenced in a study of blood T cell repertoires in COVID-19. Profiled with immunoSEQ multiplex PCR; TCRdb holds only in-frame clones, not every one. The table includes approximately 210,000 clones, about 92% detected once. The sequenced sample was peripheral blood. These receptors originate from a man aged 25-45 years with acute or convalescent COVID-19.

This chain's CDR3 is CASSFTWNTEAFF. The CDR3 DNA sequence: TGTGCCAGCAGCTTTACTTGGAACACTGAAGCTTTCTTT. The chain is built from TRBV2 and TRBJ1-1; the D is unclear. Between the trimmed V and J ends, which lost 6 bases and 1 base, there was a span of 9 bases. The CDR3 is made up of 13 amino acids. CDR1 and CDR2 from the germline V gene are SNHLY and FYNNEI.

The chain carries TRBV12-3 or TRBV12-4 and TRBJ1-5; D is undetermined. V lost 5 bases, J lost 7 bases, and 9 bases lay in between. This CDR3 spans 12 amino acids. The DNA of the CDR3 is TGTGCCAGCAGTCGGCTAGGACAGCCCCAGCATTTT. Residues: CASSRLGQPQHF.

The rearrangement joins TRBV7-2 to TRBJ2-7; D may be TRBD2 (6 bases). CDR1 SGHTA and CDR2 FQGNSA come from the germline V gene. V lost 5 bases and J 0 bases, leaving 14 bases between the germline ends. The CDR3 contains 15 residues. In nucleotides, the CDR3 is TGTGCCAGCAGCCGTACGGGGGTTAGCTCCTACGAGCAGTACTTC. It yields the protein CASSRTGVSSYEQYF.

The chain links TRBV20-1 to TRBJ2-7; possible D gene TRBD1, 5 bases. Germline V gene lookup returns CDR1 DFQATT and CDR2 SNEGSKA (reference sequence). Trimming removed 5 bases at V and 7 bases at J, with 9 bases between. CDR3 length equals 10 residues. The CDR3 here is CSAGTGEQYF. As DNA, the CDR3 is TGCAGTGCTGGAACAGGAGAGCAGTACTTC.

The chain is built from TRBV5-1 and TRBJ1-1, with D possibly TRBD1 on 5 matching bases. The CDR3 totals 14 residues. Trimming cost V 1 base and J 0 bases, with 7 bases left between them. The germline CDR1 and CDR2 sequences are SGHRS and YFSETQ. CDR3 sequence: CASSLSRVNTEAFF. In DNA form, the CDR3 reads TGCGCCAGCAGCTTGAGCAGGGTGAACACTGAAGCTTTCTTT.

This chain links TRBV7-9 with TRBJ2-7; D is uncertain. V was pared by 8 bases and J by 0 bases, with 14 bases between. There are 14 residues in the CDR3. Germline V gives CDR1 SEHNR, CDR2 FQNEAQ (reference sequence). The CDR3 loop is CASGERGDSYEQYF. The CDR3 coding sequence is TGTGCCAGCGGAGAACGCGGCGACTCCTACGAGCAGTACTTC.

The chain links TRBV7-9 to TRBJ1-4, with D unresolved. The CDR3 is made up of 14 amino acids. Trimming stripped 3 bases from V and 8 bases from J, with 13 bases between. Looked up from germline, CDR1 is SEHNR and CDR2 is FQNEAQ (reference sequence). The CDR3 protein is CASSLTGGEEKLFF. In DNA form, the CDR3 reads TGTGCCAGCAGCTTGACCGGCGGGGAGGAAAAACTGTTTTTT. Based on the CDR3 plus reference TRBV7-9 and TRBJ1-4, the full variable domain is DTGVSQNPRHKITKRGQNVTFRCDPISEHNRLYWYRQTLGQGPEFLTYFQNEAQLEKSRLLSDRFSAERPKGSFSTLEIQRTEQGDSAMYLCASSLTGGEEKLFFGSGTQLSVL.

The chain carries TRBV29-1 and TRBJ2-1; 7 nucleotides match TRBD1. Trimming at V came to 2 bases and at J to 4 bases, leaving 5 bases not matched to a gene. Germline V gene lookup returns CDR1 SQVTM and CDR2 ANQGSEA. The CDR3 loop spans 14 amino acids. CDR3 DNA: TGCAGCGTTGAAAGGACAGGAATTTACAATGAGCAGTTCTTC. Protein: CSVERTGIYNEQFF.

This rearrangement joins TRBV28 to TRBJ2-7; tentatively, D is TRBD1 (5 bases). V was pared by 10 bases and J by 4 bases, with 11 bases between. CDR3 length: 11 amino acids. CDR1 is MDHEN and CDR2 is SYDVKM in the germline V gene. CDR3 protein: CATTGDYEQYF. The CDR3 coding sequence is TGTGCCACAACAGGCGATTACGAGCAGTACTTC.

This clone appeared once. The chain joins TRBV6-5 to TRBJ2-2; the match to TRBD1 covers 7 bases. The germline V gene has CDR1 MNHEY and CDR2 SVGAGI. The CDR3 contains 15 residues. V lost 5 bases and J lost 6; bases outside the gene matches: 9. The CDR3 loop is CASSLSPQGAGELFF. In DNA form, the CDR3 reads TGTGCCAGCAGTCTTTCACCCCAGGGGGCCGGGGAGCTGTTTTTT.

This chain links TRBV19 with TRBJ2-6; 8 bases align to TRBD1. The CDR3 runs to 18 residues. V shed 9 bases and J 0 bases; nucleotides not matched to a gene: 13. Germline CDR1 is LNHDA and CDR2 is SQIVND (reference sequence). CDR3 sequence (DNA): TGTGCCAGCAACAAGGGGAACAGGGGGTTCTCTGGGGCCAACGTCCTGACTTTC. Protein: CASNKGNRGFSGANVLTF.

The CDR3 nucleotides read TGTGCCAGCAGCGAATTAGGAGCGGGGGATATATACGAGCAGTACTTC. Translation: CASSELGAGDIYEQYF. The rearrangement joins TRBV7-8 to TRBJ2-7; 8 bases fit TRBD2. V shed 5 bases and J 4 bases; nucleotides not matched to a gene: 13. CDR3 length: 16 residues. Germline values: CDR1 SGHVS, CDR2 FQNEAQ.

V usage is TRBV12-3 or TRBV12-4 and J usage is TRBJ2-1, with 7 bases fitting TRBD1. The length of the CDR3 is 13 residues. V shed 1 base, J shed 7 bases, and the junction held 1 base outside the gene matches. CDR3 coding DNA: TGTGCCAGCAGTTTAGAGGGGGCGAATGAGCAGTTCTTC. Translation gives CASSLEGANEQFF.

V is TRBV20-1 and J is TRBJ1-1, with D unclear. Germline V gene lookup returns CDR1 DFQATT and CDR2 SNEGSKA (reference sequence). V lost 6 bases, J lost 6 bases, and 11 bases lay in between. The CDR3 runs to 11 residues. The CDR3: CSAFLSPEAFF. CDR3 DNA: TGCAGTGCCTTTCTCAGTCCTGAAGCTTTCTTT.

This rearrangement joins TRBV9 to TRBJ1-2, with TRBD1 matching 10 bases. J lost 4 bases, V lost 0 bases, and 9 bases had no gene match. There are 17 residues in the CDR3. Germline V CDR1 and CDR2: SGDLS, YYNGEE. The CDR3 bases are TGTGCCAGCAGCGTAGTAGCTACCGGGACAGGGGCCTATGGCTACACCTTC. Amino acids: CASSVVATGTGAYGYTF.

The gene calls are TRBV9 and TRBJ2-3; D is uncertain. There are 11 residues in the CDR3. V lost 3 bases and J lost 3, with 2 bases in between. Germline assignment: CDR1 SGDLS and CDR2 YYNGEE. The CDR3 region is CASSATDTQYF. The CDR3 DNA reads as TGTGCCAGCAGCGCAACAGATACGCAGTATTTT. Full variable domain (missing parts from reference TRBV9 and TRBJ2-3): DSGVTQTPKHLITATGQRVTLRCSPRSGDLSVYWYQQSLDQGLQFLIQYYNGEERAKGNILERFSAQQFPDLHSELNLSSLELGDSALYFCASSATDTQYFGPGTRLTVL.

V and J are TRBV27 and TRBJ2-4; TRBD1 aligns across 7 bases. This CDR3 is built from 16 residues. Germline trimming cut 2 bases from V and 2 bases from J; bases unmatched to any gene: 6. Germline CDR1 MNHEY, CDR2 SMNVEV (reference sequence). The CDR3 spells CASSLRGPASKNIQYF. For the CDR3, the DNA is TGTGCCAGCAGTTTAAGGGGGCCCGCGTCCAAAAACATTCAGTACTTC.

V is TRBV7-3 and J is TRBJ2-7; weak D call: TRBD2 (5 bases). Germline CDR1 and CDR2: SGHTA and FQGTGA. The germline V and J ends were trimmed by 4 bases and 2 bases, with 12 bases remaining between them. The length of the CDR3 is 14 residues. DNA of the CDR3: TGTGCCAGCAGCTCGACGGCGGGCACCTACGAGCAGTACTTC. This codes for CASSSTAGTYEQYF.

The chain employs TRBV12-5 and TRBJ2-3, with no clear D. The CDR3 runs to 18 residues. The V and J ends lost 2 bases and 2 bases respectively, with 20 bases between them. Germline loops: CDR1 LGHNT, CDR2 FRNRAP. CDR3 coding DNA: TGTGCTAGTGGTTTGACCCCAGTCCCCAGGTCCTCCACAGATACGCAGTATTTT. It is translated as CASGLTPVPRSSTDTQYF.

This clone was found a few times. The chain carries TRBV7-9 and TRBJ1-5; D unresolved. Germline V gene data show CDR1 as SEHNR and CDR2 as FQNEAQ (reference sequence). The CDR3 has 12 amino acids. The V and J ends lost 1 base and 11 bases respectively, with 9 bases between them. CDR3 sequence reads: CASSLGFGAQHF. The CDR3 DNA reads as TGTGCCAGCAGCTTAGGGTTCGGGGCCCAGCATTTT.

V and J are TRBV7-9 and TRBJ2-3; D is ambiguous. The germline V and J ends were trimmed by 2 bases and 2 bases, with 8 bases remaining between them. The CDR3 is made up of 14 amino acids. Germline CDR1 SEHNR, CDR2 FQNEAQ (reference sequence). CDR3 residues: CASSLWADTDTQYF. DNA for the CDR3: TGTGCCAGCAGCTTATGGGCTGACACAGATACGCAGTATTTT.

The chain employs TRBV6-6 and TRBJ2-2, with D possibly TRBD2 on 5 matching bases. This CDR3 spans 12 amino acids. Germline V gives CDR1 MNHNY, CDR2 SVGAGI (reference sequence). V lost 10 bases and J 6 bases, leaving 12 bases between the germline ends. For the CDR3, the DNA is TGTGCCACCGTCGTCGGGGCCGGGGAGCTGTTTTTT. It yields the protein CATVVGAGELFF.

This rearrangement joins TRBV28 to TRBJ1-5; D uncertain. This CDR3 region has 12 residues. Trimming shortened V by 7 bases and J by 6 bases, and 10 bases separated the two germline ends. Per germline, CDR1 MDHEN and CDR2 SYDVKM. CDR3 coding DNA: TGTGCCAGCATATCACGGGGTCAGCCCCAGCATTTT. This gives the protein CASISRGQPQHF.